This is a list of T cell receptor beta chains from one sample in a study of T cells after yellow fever vaccination. TCRdb reprocessed the 5' RACE reads with MiXCR, giving one entry per CDR3 protein. The data hold some 500,000 distinct CDR3 sequences, with less than 15% observed a single time. Here the sequenced sample was PBMCs, taken on the day of the yellow fever booster vaccination. These TCRs come from a man aged 30 to 39 who received the YFV17D yellow fever vaccine. Both conserved end residues are part of each CDR3. A D gene is named only where the DNA matches it firmly. The size of a clone is reported for some rows only, either as once, few or many, or as a class for expanded clones.

abundance: NA
v_gene: TRBV6-2/TRBV6-3
d_gene: NA
j_gene: TRBJ2-1
CDR3nt: TGTGCCAGCAGCCGGGGTCGGTGGGTGTTCTTC
CDR3aa: CASSRGRWVFF

abundance: few
v_gene: TRBV7-9
d_gene: TRBD1
j_gene: TRBJ2-7
CDR3nt: TGTGCCAGCAGCTTCTGGGACAGGGCCTCATACGAGCAGTACTTC
CDR3aa: CASSFWDRASYEQYF

abundance: NA
v_gene: TRBV15
d_gene: TRBD2
j_gene: TRBJ2-1
CDR3nt: TGTGCCACCAGCAGTGGGGCGGGAGGCCGCTCCTACAATGAGCAGTTCTTC
CDR3aa: CATSSGAGGRSYNEQFF

abundance: many
v_gene: TRBV18
d_gene: NA
j_gene: TRBJ1-5
CDR3nt: TGTGCCAGCTCACCTGAAGGACGGATCAATCAGCCCCAGCATTTT
CDR3aa: CASSPEGRINQPQHF

abundance: few
v_gene: TRBV3-1
d_gene: NA
j_gene: TRBJ1-5
CDR3nt: TGTGCCAGCAGCCCGACGGCATATAGCAATCAGCCCCAGCATTTT
CDR3aa: CASSPTAYSNQPQHF

abundance: once
v_gene: TRBV29-1
d_gene: NA
j_gene: TRBJ2-1
CDR3nt: TGCAGCGTCGTCGAGGGTAGGAATGAGCAGTTCTTC
CDR3aa: CSVVEGRNEQFF

abundance: NA
v_gene: TRBV20-1
d_gene: TRBD2
j_gene: TRBJ2-1
CDR3nt: TGCAGTGCTAGTTCGTTAGCGGGAGTCGATGGTGAGCAGTTCTTC
CDR3aa: CSASSLAGVDGEQFF

abundance: NA
v_gene: TRBV7-2
d_gene: TRBD1
j_gene: TRBJ2-1
CDR3nt: TGTGCCAGCACCCTCCTTGGGACAGGGGCTTCGTCTGAGCAGTTCTTC
CDR3aa: CASTLLGTGASSEQFF

abundance: NA
v_gene: TRBV5-1
d_gene: TRBD1
j_gene: TRBJ2-4
CDR3nt: TGCGCCAGTAGACAGGGCTACAGGGACGGCATTCAGTACTTC
CDR3aa: CASRQGYRDGIQYF

abundance: NA
v_gene: TRBV15
d_gene: NA
j_gene: TRBJ2-7
CDR3nt: TGTGCCACCAGCAGACAGAGGACAACTACGCTGAAGCAGTACTTC
CDR3aa: CATSRQRTTTLKQYF

abundance: NA
v_gene: TRBV7-3
d_gene: NA
j_gene: TRBJ2-6
CDR3nt: TGTGCCAGCAGCCTTAGCCGGTCTGGGGCCAACGTCCTGACTTTC
CDR3aa: CASSLSRSGANVLTF

abundance: NA
v_gene: TRBV27
d_gene: TRBD1
j_gene: TRBJ2-7
CDR3nt: TGTGCCAGCGGTTGGGGACAGAGTCTCTACGAGCAGTACTTC
CDR3aa: CASGWGQSLYEQYF

abundance: NA
v_gene: TRBV29-1
d_gene: NA
j_gene: TRBJ2-3
CDR3nt: TGCAGCGTGAGCCGTGACACAGATACGCAGTATTTT
CDR3aa: CSVSRDTDTQYF

abundance: NA
v_gene: TRBV5-1
d_gene: NA
j_gene: TRBJ2-5
CDR3nt: TGCGCCAGCAGCTTCGTGGCAGCCCAAGAGACCCAGTACTTC
CDR3aa: CASSFVAAQETQYF

abundance: NA
v_gene: TRBV6-2/TRBV6-3
d_gene: NA
j_gene: TRBJ2-1
CDR3nt: TGTGCCAGCAGTAATCCCCGAAATGAGCAGTTCTTC
CDR3aa: CASSNPRNEQFF

abundance: many
v_gene: TRBV29-1
d_gene: NA
j_gene: TRBJ2-1
CDR3nt: TGCAGCGTTGAAAGGGTCAATGAGCAGTTCTTC
CDR3aa: CSVERVNEQFF

abundance: few
v_gene: TRBV6-5
d_gene: NA
j_gene: TRBJ1-1
CDR3nt: TGTGCCAGCAGTTACTCAGTTTTTGGGGCCGAAGCTTTCTTT
CDR3aa: CASSYSVFGAEAFF

abundance: NA
v_gene: TRBV20-1
d_gene: NA
j_gene: TRBJ2-1
CDR3nt: TGCTGTGCTAGAGATCAAGGGATTTTGGACAATGAGCAGTTCTTC
CDR3aa: CCARDQGILDNEQFF

abundance: NA
v_gene: TRBV4-3
d_gene: NA
j_gene: TRBJ2-1
CDR3nt: TGCGCCAGCAGCCTTTTGGACAACCACTACAATGAGCAGTTCTTC
CDR3aa: CASSLLDNHYNEQFF

abundance: NA
v_gene: TRBV7-6
d_gene: NA
j_gene: TRBJ2-7
CDR3nt: TGTGCCAGCAGCTTAGTTTACTCCGGGACCGCTATCTACGAGCAGCACTTC
CDR3aa: CASSLVYSGTAIYEQHF

abundance: NA
v_gene: TRBV12-3/TRBV12-4
d_gene: NA
j_gene: TRBJ2-1
CDR3nt: TGTGCCAGCAGTTTTTCGGACTACAATGAGCAGTTCTTC
CDR3aa: CASSFSDYNEQFF

abundance: many
v_gene: TRBV20-1
d_gene: NA
j_gene: TRBJ2-7
CDR3nt: TGCAGTGCTCTCTGGCGGGAAAGCTACGAGCAGTACTTC
CDR3aa: CSALWRESYEQYF

abundance: NA
v_gene: TRBV19
d_gene: NA
j_gene: TRBJ2-1
CDR3nt: TGTGCCAGTAGTCCTCCACCGCGCGTGGGATTCAATGAGCAGTTCTTC
CDR3aa: CASSPPPRVGFNEQFF

abundance: NA
v_gene: TRBV20-1
d_gene: TRBD1
j_gene: TRBJ2-5
CDR3nt: TGCAGTGCTAGAGATCCCCGACAGGGAAAAGAGACCCAGTACTTC
CDR3aa: CSARDPRQGKETQYF

abundance: NA
v_gene: TRBV25-1
d_gene: NA
j_gene: TRBJ2-1
CDR3nt: TGTGCCAGCAGTGAATTGCCTGGCTCCTACTACAATGAGCAGTTCTTC
CDR3aa: CASSELPGSYYNEQFF